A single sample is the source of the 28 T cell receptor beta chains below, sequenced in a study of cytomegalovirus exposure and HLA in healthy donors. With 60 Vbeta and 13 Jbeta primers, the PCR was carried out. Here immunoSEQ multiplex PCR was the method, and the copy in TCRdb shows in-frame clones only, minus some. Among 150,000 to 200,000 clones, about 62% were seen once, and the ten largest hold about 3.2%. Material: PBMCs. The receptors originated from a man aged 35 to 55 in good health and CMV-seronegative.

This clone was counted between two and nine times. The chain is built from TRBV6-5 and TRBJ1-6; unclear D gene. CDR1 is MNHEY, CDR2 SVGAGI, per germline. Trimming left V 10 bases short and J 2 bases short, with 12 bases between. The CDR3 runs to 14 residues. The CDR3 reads CATNSGTYNSPLHF. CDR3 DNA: TGTGCCACCAATTCCGGGACCTATAATTCACCCCTCCACTTT.

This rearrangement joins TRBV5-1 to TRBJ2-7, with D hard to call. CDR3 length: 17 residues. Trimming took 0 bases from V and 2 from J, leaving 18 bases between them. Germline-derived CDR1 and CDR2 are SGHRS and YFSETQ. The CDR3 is CASSLGRLGSKAYEQYF. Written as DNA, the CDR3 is TGCGCCAGCAGCTTGGGCCGGCTCGGGTCTAAGGCCTACGAGCAGTACTTC.

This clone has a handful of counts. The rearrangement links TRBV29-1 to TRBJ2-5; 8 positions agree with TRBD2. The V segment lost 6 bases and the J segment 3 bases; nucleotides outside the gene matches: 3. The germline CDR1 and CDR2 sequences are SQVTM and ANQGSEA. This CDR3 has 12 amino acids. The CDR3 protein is CSVGTRKETQYF. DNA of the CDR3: TGCAGCGTAGGGACTAGAAAAGAGACCCAGTACTTC.

The CDR3 here is CASSSGQARETQYF. The CDR3 DNA follows: TGTGCCAGCAGCTCGGGACAGGCTAGGGAGACCCAGTACTTC. The chain recombines TRBV5-4 with TRBJ2-5, with 8 bases aligning to TRBD1. Per germline, CDR1 SGHNT and CDR2 YYREEE (reference sequence). The J segment lost 5 bases and the V segment lost 3 bases, leaving 6 bases of the junction unmatched. CDR3 size: 14 residues.

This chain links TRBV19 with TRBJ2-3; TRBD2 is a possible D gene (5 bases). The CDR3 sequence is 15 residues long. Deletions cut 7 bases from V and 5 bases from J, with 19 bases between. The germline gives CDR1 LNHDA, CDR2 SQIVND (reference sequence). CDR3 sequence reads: CASNGRKERLDTQYF. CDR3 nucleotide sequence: TGTGCCAGTAATGGTCGGAAGGAGCGGTTAGATACGCAGTATTTT.

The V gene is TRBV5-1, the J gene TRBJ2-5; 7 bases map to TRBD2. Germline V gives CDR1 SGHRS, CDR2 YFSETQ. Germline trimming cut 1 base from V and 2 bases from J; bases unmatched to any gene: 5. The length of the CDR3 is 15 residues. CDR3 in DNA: TGCGCCAGCAGCTTGTTGGGCGGGGGTCAAGAGACCCAGTACTTC. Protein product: CASSLLGGGQETQYF.

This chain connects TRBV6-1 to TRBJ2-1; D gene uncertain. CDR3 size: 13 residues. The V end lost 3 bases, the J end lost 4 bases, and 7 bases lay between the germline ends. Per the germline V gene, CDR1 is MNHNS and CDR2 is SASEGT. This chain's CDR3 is CASSDSHYNEQFF. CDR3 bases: TGTGCCAGCAGTGATTCACATTACAATGAGCAGTTCTTC.

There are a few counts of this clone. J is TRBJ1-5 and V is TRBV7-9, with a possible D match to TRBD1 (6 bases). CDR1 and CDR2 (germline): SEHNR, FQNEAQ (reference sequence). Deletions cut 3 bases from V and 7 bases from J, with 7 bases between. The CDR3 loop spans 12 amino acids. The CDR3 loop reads CASSFQGQPQHF. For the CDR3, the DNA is TGTGCCAGCAGCTTCCAGGGGCAGCCCCAGCATTTT.

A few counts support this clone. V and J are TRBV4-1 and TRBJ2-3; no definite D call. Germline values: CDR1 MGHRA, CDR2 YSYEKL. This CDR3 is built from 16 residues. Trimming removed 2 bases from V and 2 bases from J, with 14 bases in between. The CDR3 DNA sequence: TGCGCCAGCAGCCAATCCCCCTCACTCACCACAGATACGCAGTATTTT. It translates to CASSQSPSLTTDTQYF.

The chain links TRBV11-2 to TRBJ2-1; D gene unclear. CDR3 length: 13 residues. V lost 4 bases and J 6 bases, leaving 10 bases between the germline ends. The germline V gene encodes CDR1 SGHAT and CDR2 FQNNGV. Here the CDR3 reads CASSYWAPNEQFF. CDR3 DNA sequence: TGTGCCAGCAGCTACTGGGCGCCCAATGAGCAGTTCTTC.

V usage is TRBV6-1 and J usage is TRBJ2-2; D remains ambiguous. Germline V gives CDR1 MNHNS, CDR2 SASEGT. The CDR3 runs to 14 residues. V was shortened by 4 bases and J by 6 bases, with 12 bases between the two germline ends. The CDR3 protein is CASSATLPAGELFF. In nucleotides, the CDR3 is TGTGCCAGCAGTGCGACATTGCCGGCCGGGGAGCTGTTTTTT.

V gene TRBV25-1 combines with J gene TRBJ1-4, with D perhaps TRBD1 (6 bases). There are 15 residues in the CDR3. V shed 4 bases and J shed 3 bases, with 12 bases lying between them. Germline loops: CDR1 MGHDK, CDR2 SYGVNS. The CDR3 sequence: CASSASWGPNEKLFF. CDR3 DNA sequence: TGTGCCAGCAGTGCCTCGTGGGGGCCTAATGAAAAACTGTTTTTT.

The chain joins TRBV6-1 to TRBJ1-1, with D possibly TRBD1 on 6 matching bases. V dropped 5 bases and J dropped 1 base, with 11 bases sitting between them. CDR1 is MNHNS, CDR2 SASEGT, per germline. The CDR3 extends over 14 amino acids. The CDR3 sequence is CASSFRTENTEAFF. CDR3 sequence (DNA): TGTGCCAGCAGTTTTCGGACAGAGAACACTGAAGCTTTCTTT.

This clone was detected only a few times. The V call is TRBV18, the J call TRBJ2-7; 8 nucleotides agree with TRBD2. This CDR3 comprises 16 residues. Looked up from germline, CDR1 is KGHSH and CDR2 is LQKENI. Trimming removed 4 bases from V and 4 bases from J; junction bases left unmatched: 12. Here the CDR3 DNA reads TGTGCCAGCTCACAAGCCGGGACTAGAAATCCGTACGAGCAGTACTTC. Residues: CASSQAGTRNPYEQYF.

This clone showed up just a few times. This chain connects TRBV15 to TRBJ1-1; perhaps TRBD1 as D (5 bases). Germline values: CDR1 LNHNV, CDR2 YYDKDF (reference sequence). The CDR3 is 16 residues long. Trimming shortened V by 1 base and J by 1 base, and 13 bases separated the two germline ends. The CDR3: CATSRGLIGGNTEAFF. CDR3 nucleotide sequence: TGTGCCACCAGCAGAGGGTTAATCGGGGGGAACACTGAAGCTTTCTTT.

As DNA, the CDR3 is TGTGCCACCAGCAGAGTGTTCCGGCAGGCTGGGGGGGAAGCTTTCTTT. This encodes CATSRVFRQAGGEAFF. This chain links TRBV15 with TRBJ1-1, with a tentative D call TRBD1 (5 bases). V was pared by 1 base and J by 8 bases, with 20 bases between. The length of the CDR3 is 16 residues. Germline lookup yields CDR1 LNHNV and CDR2 YYDKDF (reference sequence).

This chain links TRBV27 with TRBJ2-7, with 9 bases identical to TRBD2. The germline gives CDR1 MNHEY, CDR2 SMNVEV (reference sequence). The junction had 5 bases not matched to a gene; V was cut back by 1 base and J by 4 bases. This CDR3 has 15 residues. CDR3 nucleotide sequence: TGTGCCAGCAGTTTATACCTAGCGGGAACGTACGAGCAGTACTTC. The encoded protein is CASSLYLAGTYEQYF.

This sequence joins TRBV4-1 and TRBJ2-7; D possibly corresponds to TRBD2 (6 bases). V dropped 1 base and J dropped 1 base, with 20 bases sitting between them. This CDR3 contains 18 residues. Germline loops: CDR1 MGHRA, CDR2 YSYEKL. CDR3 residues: CASSQGEAGFTFSYEQYF. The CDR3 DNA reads TGCGCCAGCAGCCAAGGGGAGGCGGGATTTACGTTTTCCTACGAGCAGTACTTC.

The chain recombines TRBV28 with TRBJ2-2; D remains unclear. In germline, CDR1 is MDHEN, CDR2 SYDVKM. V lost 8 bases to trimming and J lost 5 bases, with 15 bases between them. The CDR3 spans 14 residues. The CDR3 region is CASGSNSPTGELFF. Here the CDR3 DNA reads TGTGCCAGCGGATCCAACAGCCCTACCGGGGAGCTGTTTTTT. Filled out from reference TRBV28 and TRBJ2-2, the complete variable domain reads DVKVTQSSRYLVKRTGEKVFLECVQDMDHENMFWYRQDPGLGLRLIYFSYDVKMKEKGDIPEGYSVSREKKERFSLILESASTNQTSMYLCASGSNSPTGELFFGEGSRLTVL.

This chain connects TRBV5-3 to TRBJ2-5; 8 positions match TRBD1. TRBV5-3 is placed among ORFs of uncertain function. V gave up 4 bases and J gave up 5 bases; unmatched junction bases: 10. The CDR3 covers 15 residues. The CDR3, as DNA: TGTGCCAGAAGCCTCTTGGACAGGGTGGTGGAGACCCAGTACTTC. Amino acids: CARSLLDRVVETQYF.

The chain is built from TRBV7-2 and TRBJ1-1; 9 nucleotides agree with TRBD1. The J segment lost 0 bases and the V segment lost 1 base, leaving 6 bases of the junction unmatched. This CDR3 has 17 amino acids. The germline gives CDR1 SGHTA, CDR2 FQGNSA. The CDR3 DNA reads TGTGCCAGCAGCTTAGACAGGGGGCCCCCTTTGAACACTGAAGCTTTCTTT. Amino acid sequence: CASSLDRGPPLNTEAFF.

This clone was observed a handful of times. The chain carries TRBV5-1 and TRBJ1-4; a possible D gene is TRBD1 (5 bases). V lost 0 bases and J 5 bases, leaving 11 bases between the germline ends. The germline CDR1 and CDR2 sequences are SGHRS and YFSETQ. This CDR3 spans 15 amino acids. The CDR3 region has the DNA TGCGCCAGCAGCTTGGAGGTTTCAGGGAATGAAAAACTGTTTTTT. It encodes CASSLEVSGNEKLFF.

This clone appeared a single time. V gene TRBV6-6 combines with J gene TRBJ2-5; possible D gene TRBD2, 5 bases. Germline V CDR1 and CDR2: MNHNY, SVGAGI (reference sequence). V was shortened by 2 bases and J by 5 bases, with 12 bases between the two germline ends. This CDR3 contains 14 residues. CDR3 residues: CASSYTRRRETQYF. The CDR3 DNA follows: TGTGCCAGCAGTTACACTAGACGGCGGGAGACCCAGTACTTC.

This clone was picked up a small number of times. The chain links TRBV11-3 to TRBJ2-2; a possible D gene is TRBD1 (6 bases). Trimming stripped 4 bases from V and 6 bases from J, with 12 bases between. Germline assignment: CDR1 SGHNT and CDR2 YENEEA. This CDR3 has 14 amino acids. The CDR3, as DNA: TGTGCCAGCAGCTCTCACAGGGTGTCCGGGGAGCTGTTTTTT. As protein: CASSSHRVSGELFF.

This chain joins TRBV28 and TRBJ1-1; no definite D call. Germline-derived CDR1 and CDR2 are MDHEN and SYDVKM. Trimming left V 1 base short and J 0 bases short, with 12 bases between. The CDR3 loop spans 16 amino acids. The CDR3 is CASSLSGGRMNTEAFF. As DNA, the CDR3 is TGTGCCAGCAGTTTATCCGGCGGCCGTATGAACACTGAAGCTTTCTTT. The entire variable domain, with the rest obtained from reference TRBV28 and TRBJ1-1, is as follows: DVKVTQSSRYLVKRTGEKVFLECVQDMDHENMFWYRQDPGLGLRLIYFSYDVKMKEKGDIPEGYSVSREKKERFSLILESASTNQTSMYLCASSLSGGRMNTEAFFGQGTRLTVV.

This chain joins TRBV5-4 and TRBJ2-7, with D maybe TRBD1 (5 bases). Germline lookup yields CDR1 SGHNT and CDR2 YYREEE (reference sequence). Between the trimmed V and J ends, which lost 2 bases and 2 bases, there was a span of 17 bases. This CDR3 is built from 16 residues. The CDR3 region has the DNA TGTGCCAGCAGCTTTTATGTTCCCGACAGCCCCTACGAGCAGTACTTC. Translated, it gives CASSFYVPDSPYEQYF.

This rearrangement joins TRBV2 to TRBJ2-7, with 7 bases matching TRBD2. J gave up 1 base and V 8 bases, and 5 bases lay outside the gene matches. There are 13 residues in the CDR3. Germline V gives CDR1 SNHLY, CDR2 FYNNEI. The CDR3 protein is CASGGGRSYEQYF. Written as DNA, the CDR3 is TGTGCCAGCGGCGGGGGTAGGTCCTACGAGCAGTACTTC. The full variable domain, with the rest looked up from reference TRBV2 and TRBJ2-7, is EPEVTQTPSHQVTQMGQEVILRCVPISNHLYFYWYRQILGQKVEFLVSFYNNEISEKSEIFDDQFSVERPDGSNFTLKIRSTKLEDSAMYFCASGGGRSYEQYFGPGTRLTVT.

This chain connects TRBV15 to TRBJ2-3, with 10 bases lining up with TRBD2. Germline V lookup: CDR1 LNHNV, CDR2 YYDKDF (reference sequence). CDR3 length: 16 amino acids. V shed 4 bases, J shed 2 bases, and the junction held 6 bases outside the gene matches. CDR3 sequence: CATSTRLAGPTDTQYF. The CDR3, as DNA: TGTGCCACCAGCACGAGACTAGCGGGTCCCACAGATACGCAGTATTTT.